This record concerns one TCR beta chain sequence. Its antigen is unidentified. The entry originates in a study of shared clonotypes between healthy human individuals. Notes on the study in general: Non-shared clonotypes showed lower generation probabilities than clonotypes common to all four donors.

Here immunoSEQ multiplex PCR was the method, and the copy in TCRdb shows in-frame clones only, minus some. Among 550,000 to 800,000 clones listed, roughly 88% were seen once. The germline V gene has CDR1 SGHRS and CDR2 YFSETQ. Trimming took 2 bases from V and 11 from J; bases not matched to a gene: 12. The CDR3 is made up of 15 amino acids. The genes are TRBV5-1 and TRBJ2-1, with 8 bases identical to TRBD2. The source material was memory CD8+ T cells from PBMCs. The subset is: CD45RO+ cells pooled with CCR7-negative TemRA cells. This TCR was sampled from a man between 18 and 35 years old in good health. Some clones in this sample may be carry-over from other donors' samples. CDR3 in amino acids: CASSLREGLLTKQFF. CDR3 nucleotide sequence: TGCGCCAGCAGCTTACGGGAGGGCCTGCTCACGAAGCAGTTCTTC.